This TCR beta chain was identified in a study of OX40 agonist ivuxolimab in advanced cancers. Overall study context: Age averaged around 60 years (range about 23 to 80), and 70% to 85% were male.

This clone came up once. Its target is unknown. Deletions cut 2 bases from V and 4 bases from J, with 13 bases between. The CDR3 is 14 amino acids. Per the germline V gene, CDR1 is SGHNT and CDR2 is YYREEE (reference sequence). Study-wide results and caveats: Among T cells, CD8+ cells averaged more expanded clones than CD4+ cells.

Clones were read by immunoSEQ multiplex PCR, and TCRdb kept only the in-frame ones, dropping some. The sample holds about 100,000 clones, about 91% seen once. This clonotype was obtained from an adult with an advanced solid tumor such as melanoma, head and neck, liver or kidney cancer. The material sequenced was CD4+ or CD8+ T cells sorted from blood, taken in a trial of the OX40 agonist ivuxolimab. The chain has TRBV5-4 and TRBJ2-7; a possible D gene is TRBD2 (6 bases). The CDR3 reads CASSFTGVSYEQYF. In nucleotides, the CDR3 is TGTGCCAGCAGCTTTACGGGAGTGTCGTACGAGCAGTACTTC.